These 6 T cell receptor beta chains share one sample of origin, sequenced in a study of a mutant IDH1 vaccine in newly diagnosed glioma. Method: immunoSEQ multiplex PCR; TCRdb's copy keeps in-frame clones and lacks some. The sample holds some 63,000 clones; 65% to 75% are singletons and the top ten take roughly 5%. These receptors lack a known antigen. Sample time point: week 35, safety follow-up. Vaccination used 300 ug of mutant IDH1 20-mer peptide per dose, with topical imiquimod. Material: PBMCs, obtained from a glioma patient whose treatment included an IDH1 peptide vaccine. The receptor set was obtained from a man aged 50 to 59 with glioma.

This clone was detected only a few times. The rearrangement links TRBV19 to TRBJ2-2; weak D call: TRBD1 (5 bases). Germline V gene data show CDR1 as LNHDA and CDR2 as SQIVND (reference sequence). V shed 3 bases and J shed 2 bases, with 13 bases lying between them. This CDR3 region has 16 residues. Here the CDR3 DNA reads TGTGCCAGTAGTATGTACCCAGGGTTAAACACCGGGGAGCTGTTTTTT. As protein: CASSMYPGLNTGELFF.

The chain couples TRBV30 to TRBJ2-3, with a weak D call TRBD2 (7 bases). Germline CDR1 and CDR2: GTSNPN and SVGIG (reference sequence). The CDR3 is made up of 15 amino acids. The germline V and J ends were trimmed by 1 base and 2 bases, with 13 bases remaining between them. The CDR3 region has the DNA TGTGCCTGGAGTGGGGGGGGGCGAAACACAGATACGCAGTATTTT. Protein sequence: CAWSGGGRNTDTQYF.

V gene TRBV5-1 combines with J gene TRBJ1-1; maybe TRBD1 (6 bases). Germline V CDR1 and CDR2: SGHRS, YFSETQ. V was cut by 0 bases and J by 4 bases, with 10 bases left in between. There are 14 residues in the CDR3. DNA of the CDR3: TGCGCCAGCAGCTTGGAGGTAGGGGGCACTGAAGCTTTCTTT. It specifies CASSLEVGGTEAFF.

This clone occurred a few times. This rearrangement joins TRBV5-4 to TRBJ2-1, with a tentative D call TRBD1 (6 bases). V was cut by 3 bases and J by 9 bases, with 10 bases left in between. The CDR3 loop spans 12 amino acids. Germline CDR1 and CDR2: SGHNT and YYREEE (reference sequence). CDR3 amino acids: CASSYPGVEQFF. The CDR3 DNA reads TGTGCCAGCAGCTACCCAGGGGTTGAGCAGTTCTTC.

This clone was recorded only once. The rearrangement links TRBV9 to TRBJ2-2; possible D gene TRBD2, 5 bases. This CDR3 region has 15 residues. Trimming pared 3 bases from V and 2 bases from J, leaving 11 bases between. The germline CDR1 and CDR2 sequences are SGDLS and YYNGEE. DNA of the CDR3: TGTGCCAGCAGCGCCGCGGCGGGTAACACCGGGGAGCTGTTTTTT. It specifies CASSAAAGNTGELFF.

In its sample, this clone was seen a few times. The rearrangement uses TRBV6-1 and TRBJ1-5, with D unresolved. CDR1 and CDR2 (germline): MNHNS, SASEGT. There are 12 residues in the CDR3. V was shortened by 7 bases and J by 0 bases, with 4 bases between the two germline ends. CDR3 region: CASKLSNQPQHF. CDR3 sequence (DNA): TGTGCCAGCAAGCTTAGCAATCAGCCCCAGCATTTT.